The 9 T cell receptor beta chains presented below share a single source sample, sequenced in a study of beta chain features in type 1 diabetes. Notes on the study in general: When Type 1 diabetes patients were examined, their TCRB CDR3s proved moderately but significantly shorter in all four CD4+ subsets.

The authors reverse transcribed all of the isolated RNA, so sequencing captured expressed TCRB transcripts. The table came from immunoSEQ multiplex PCR; TCRdb's copy has only in-frame clones and leaves some out. The profile shows roughly 700,000 clones, 13% of them singletons. Their specific antigens are unknown. The sample was naive CD4+ T cells from blood. All receptors derive from a man younger than 35 with type 1 diabetes.

The sample holds a few counts of this clone. The genes are TRBV7-2 and TRBJ2-1, with 8 positions matching TRBD2. The CDR3 consists of 15 residues. Germline assignment: CDR1 SGHTA and CDR2 FQGNSA. The V segment lost 2 bases and the J segment 3 bases; nucleotides outside the gene matches: 3. CDR3 amino acids: CASSLSSGFYNEQFF. CDR3 nucleotides: TGTGCCAGCAGCTTATCTAGCGGGTTCTACAATGAGCAGTTCTTC.

Written as DNA, the CDR3 is TGCGCCAGCAGCCCCGCCGGGCAAAGGACAGATACGCAGTATTTT. This translates into CASSPAGQRTDTQYF. The chain uses TRBV5-1 and TRBJ2-3; D unresolved. The CDR3 spans 15 residues. Deletions cut 4 bases from V and 3 bases from J, with 15 bases between. Germline lookup yields CDR1 SGHRS and CDR2 YFSETQ.

This clone was seen only once. The genes are TRBV27 and TRBJ2-1; possible D gene TRBD2, 7 bases. V lost 5 bases and J lost 6, with 23 bases in between. The germline V gene encodes CDR1 MNHEY and CDR2 SMNVEV (reference sequence). The CDR3 length is 17 residues. The CDR3 coding sequence is TGTGCCAGCAGTCCCCGGGGGGCTCGAACCAAAATCAATGAGCAGTTCTTC. It encodes CASSPRGARTKINEQFF.

The table lists this clone with a few counts. The gene calls are TRBV14 and TRBJ1-2; 7 nucleotides agree with TRBD1. Germline V gives CDR1 SGHDN, CDR2 FVKESK. Unmatched junction bases numbered 4, after V lost 4 bases and J lost 8 bases. The CDR3 is 12 amino acids. Here the CDR3 reads CASSPGGQGYTF. The CDR3 DNA reads TGTGCCAGCAGCCCCGGGGGACAGGGCTACACCTTC.

There are a few counts of this clone. V and J are TRBV30 and TRBJ1-6; D might be TRBD1 (5 bases). V shed 4 bases and J shed 14 bases, with 12 bases lying between them. The germline gives CDR1 GTSNPN, CDR2 SVGIG (reference sequence). The CDR3 runs 11 residues. The CDR3 coding sequence is TGTGCCTGGACAGACAGACTAACCCTCCACTTT. Its protein product is CAWTDRLTLHF.

The V call is TRBV6-6, the J call TRBJ2-5; no definite D call. The CDR3 length is 11 residues. The V end lost 6 bases, the J end lost 3 bases, and 5 bases lay between the germline ends. Germline-derived CDR1 and CDR2 are MNHNY and SVGAGI (reference sequence). The CDR3 is CASRGKETQYF. The DNA of the CDR3 is TGTGCCAGCAGGGGTAAAGAGACCCAGTACTTC.

This clone has more than one count but fewer than ten. This rearrangement joins TRBV4-1 to TRBJ1-4; no reliable D call. The germline gives CDR1 MGHRA, CDR2 YSYEKL. Trimming removed 4 bases at V and 2 bases at J, with 8 bases between. This CDR3 is 14 amino acids long. CDR3 DNA sequence: TGCGCCAGCAGCCCGGGCCGGACTAATGAAAAACTGTTTTTT. Amino acids: CASSPGRTNEKLFF.

The gene calls are TRBV6-1 and TRBJ1-2; 8 bases fit TRBD1. This CDR3 is built from 11 residues. Per germline, CDR1 MNHNS and CDR2 SASEGT. With 6 bases clipped from V and 8 bases from J, the junction kept 2 bases outside the gene matches. The CDR3 spells CASRTGEGYTF. CDR3 DNA sequence: TGTGCCAGCAGGACAGGGGAAGGCTACACCTTC.

J is TRBJ2-7 and V is TRBV27; D not resolved. Germline values: CDR1 MNHEY, CDR2 SMNVEV (reference sequence). V shed 6 bases and J shed 0 bases, with 12 bases lying between them. This CDR3 has 14 residues. The CDR3 DNA is TGTGCCAGCAGCGTAGAGGACGGCTCCTACGAGCAGTACTTC. This gives the protein CASSVEDGSYEQYF.